Shown below are 18 T cell receptor beta chains from a single sample sequenced in a study of blood T cell repertoires in COVID-19. The protocol was immunoSEQ multiplex PCR, while the TCRdb copy is restricted to in-frame clones and leaves out a portion. The table lists under 300,000 clones, more than 75% of them singletons, with roughly 12% in the top ten. Sequencing was carried out using peripheral blood. The receptors were gathered from an older man with acute or convalescent COVID-19.

The chain employs TRBV5-1 and TRBJ1-2, with 9 bases that match TRBD1. Trimming at V came to 4 bases and at J to 6 bases, leaving 10 bases not matched to a gene. The CDR3 is 15 amino acids. Germline V CDR1 and CDR2: SGHRS, YFSETQ. The DNA for the CDR3 is TGCGCCAGCAGCACGGGGACAGGGACATGGGATGGCTACACCTTC. It yields the protein CASSTGTGTWDGYTF. Together with reference TRBV5-1 and TRBJ1-2, the CDR3 gives the full variable domain: KAGVTQTPRYLIKTRGQQVTLSCSPISGHRSVSWYQQTPGQGLQFLFEYFSETQRNKGNFPGRFSGRQFSNSRSEMNVSTLELGDSALYLCASSTGTGTWDGYTFGSGTRLTVV.

This chain joins TRBV5-4 and TRBJ1-2; possibly TRBD1 for D (5 bases). The length of the CDR3 is 13 residues. Germline values: CDR1 SGHNT, CDR2 YYREEE (reference sequence). Trimming removed 3 bases from V and 2 bases from J, with 8 bases in between. This CDR3 reads CASSSDSNYGYTF. In DNA, the CDR3 is TGTGCCAGCAGCTCCGACAGCAACTATGGCTACACCTTC.

DNA for the CDR3: TGTGCCAGCAGCCCGACAGGGGGACGCAATCAGCCCCAGCATTTT. This encodes CASSPTGGRNQPQHF. The rearrangement uses TRBV6-2 or TRBV6-3 and TRBJ1-5; 9 bases map to TRBD1. Looked up from germline, CDR1 is MNHEY and CDR2 is SVGEGT. The CDR3 spans 15 residues. The junction had 5 bases not matched to a gene; V was cut back by 6 bases and J by 2 bases.

The chain is built from TRBV18 and TRBJ1-2; 7 nucleotides match TRBD1. The V and J ends lost 4 bases and 6 bases, in that order; junction bases with no gene match: 2. The CDR3 consists of 12 residues. Germline values: CDR1 KGHSH, CDR2 LQKENI. This CDR3 reads CASSLQGNGYTF. Written as DNA, the CDR3 is TGTGCCAGCTCACTACAGGGGAATGGCTACACCTTC. The whole variable domain, filled in from reference TRBV18 and TRBJ1-2, reads NAGVMQNPRHLVRRRGQEARLRCSPMKGHSHVYWYRQLPEEGLKFMVYLQKENIIDESGMPKERFSAEFPKEGPSILRIQQVVRGDSAAYFCASSLQGNGYTFGSGTRLTVV.

This chain connects TRBV3-1 (or the pseudogene TRBV3-2) to TRBJ1-2; D call uncertain. Germline assignment: CDR1 LGHDT and CDR2 YNNKEL (reference sequence). Trimming removed 0 bases from V and 2 bases from J, with 10 bases in between. The CDR3 is made up of 15 amino acids. CDR3 bases: TGTGCCAGCAGCCAAGATCTGGCAACAAACTATGGCTACACCTTC. It translates to CASSQDLATNYGYTF.

This clone was seen a few times. This chain connects TRBV2 to TRBJ2-1, with TRBD2 matching 7 bases. The germline V gene encodes CDR1 SNHLY and CDR2 FYNNEI. There are 12 residues in the CDR3. Trimming took 8 bases from V and 8 from J; bases not matched to a gene: 6. For the CDR3, the DNA is TGTGCCAGCGGGGACTACGGGGATGAGCAGTTCTTC. This encodes CASGDYGDEQFF.

The chain employs TRBV11-2 and TRBJ2-1, with D maybe TRBD2 (7 bases). The V end lost 5 bases, the J end lost 8 bases, and 16 bases lay between the germline ends. The CDR3 has 14 residues. Per germline, CDR1 SGHAT and CDR2 FQNNGV. The CDR3 DNA follows: TGTGCCAGCAGCCTGCAAGGGGGGGTTGATGAGCAGTTCTTC. Translating gives CASSLQGGVDEQFF.

The chain carries TRBV12-3 or TRBV12-4 and TRBJ1-2, with D maybe TRBD1 (6 bases). This CDR3 contains 13 residues. V lost 0 bases, J lost 8 bases, and 10 bases lay in between. This CDR3 reads CASSLARGEGYTF. CDR3 sequence (DNA): TGTGCCAGCAGTTTAGCCAGGGGAGAAGGCTACACCTTC.

The chain recombines TRBV20-1 with TRBJ1-5, with 7 nucleotides matching TRBD1. The CDR3 consists of 14 residues. Unmatched junction bases numbered 5, after V lost 3 bases and J lost 3 bases. Per the germline V gene, CDR1 is DFQATT and CDR2 is SNEGSKA (reference sequence). The CDR3 sequence is CSASSGTVNQPQHF. For the CDR3, the DNA is TGCAGTGCTAGTTCCGGGACAGTCAATCAGCCCCAGCATTTT.

The chain combines TRBV5-4 with TRBJ1-1, with D maybe TRBD1 (6 bases). V was pared by 2 bases and J by 7 bases, with 15 bases between. Germline V gene data show CDR1 as SGHNT and CDR2 as YYREEE (reference sequence). The CDR3 loop spans 14 amino acids. The CDR3 region has the DNA TGTGCCAGCAGCTTAGCAGGGGCCGGGATTGAAGCTTTCTTT. The encoded protein is CASSLAGAGIEAFF.

The chain combines TRBV4-2 with TRBJ2-2; D possibly corresponds to TRBD1 (6 bases). Germline V gene data show CDR1 as LGHNA and CDR2 as YNFKEQ. This CDR3 comprises 16 residues. Trimming removed 1 base from V and 1 base from J, with 10 bases in between. The CDR3 coding sequence is TGTGCCAGCAGCCAAGGGGCAGGGGAGAACACCGGGGAGCTGTTTTTT. It encodes CASSQGAGENTGELFF.

V usage is TRBV28 and J usage is TRBJ2-2; D may be TRBD2 (5 bases). The V end was cut by 5 bases, the J end by 0 bases, with 13 bases between. The V gene's germline CDR1 is MDHEN and CDR2 SYDVKM. The CDR3 has 16 residues. The CDR3 DNA sequence: TGTGCCAGCAGTATCGCGGGCACCACGAACACCGGGGAGCTGTTTTTT. The encoded protein is CASSIAGTTNTGELFF.

This chain joins TRBV12-3 or TRBV12-4 and TRBJ1-3; D is undetermined. The CDR3 is made up of 13 amino acids. Trimming took off 1 base at V and 7 bases at J, with 8 bases between the two ends. For the CDR3, the DNA is TGTGCCAGCAGTTTAGGGGCAGTCAACACCATATATTTT. Residues: CASSLGAVNTIYF.

The rearrangement uses TRBV19 and TRBJ1-1; possibly TRBD1 for D (6 bases). V was clipped by 9 bases and J by 4 bases, with 15 bases between them. The CDR3 consists of 13 residues. From germline, CDR1 is LNHDA and CDR2 SQIVND (reference sequence). The CDR3 loop is CASSGGGGTEAFF. CDR3 nucleotides: TGTGCCAGCTCGGGGGGCGGGGGCACTGAAGCTTTCTTT.

This chain uses TRBV19 with TRBJ2-7; possibly TRBD2 for D (7 bases). The germline gives CDR1 LNHDA, CDR2 SQIVND (reference sequence). The CDR3 consists of 17 residues. Trimming removed 2 bases from V and 0 bases from J, with 17 bases in between. This CDR3 is CASSISSGGGSSYEQYF. The CDR3 DNA sequence: TGTGCCAGTAGTATATCCTCGGGCGGGGGCAGCTCCTACGAGCAGTACTTC.

This chain joins TRBV20-1 and TRBJ2-7; no clear D gene. Germline V gene sequence: CDR1 DFQATT, CDR2 SNEGSKA (reference sequence). The CDR3 runs to 11 residues. V gave up 4 bases and J gave up 4 bases, with 8 bases separating them. The CDR3 region is CSATDGYEQYF. As DNA, the CDR3 is TGCAGTGCTACCGACGGGTACGAGCAGTACTTC.

The V gene is TRBV6-5, the J gene TRBJ1-3; 11 bases match TRBD1. Germline loops: CDR1 MNHEY, CDR2 SVGAGI. CDR3 length: 15 residues. The V segment lost 7 bases and the J segment 2 bases; nucleotides outside the gene matches: 4. The CDR3 DNA reads as TGTGCCAGCACTCCGGGACAGGGGGCTGGAAACACCATATATTTT. Its translation is CASTPGQGAGNTIYF.

The chain uses TRBV7-9 and TRBJ2-5; TRBD2 matches at 10 bases. Germline loops: CDR1 SEHNR, CDR2 FQNEAQ (reference sequence). The CDR3 runs to 15 residues. Losses at the gene ends were 11 bases for V and 1 base for J; bases not matched to a gene: 10. CDR3 residues: CAVNRLAGTQETQYF. The CDR3 DNA follows: TGTGCCGTCAATCGACTAGCGGGTACCCAAGAGACCCAGTACTTC.